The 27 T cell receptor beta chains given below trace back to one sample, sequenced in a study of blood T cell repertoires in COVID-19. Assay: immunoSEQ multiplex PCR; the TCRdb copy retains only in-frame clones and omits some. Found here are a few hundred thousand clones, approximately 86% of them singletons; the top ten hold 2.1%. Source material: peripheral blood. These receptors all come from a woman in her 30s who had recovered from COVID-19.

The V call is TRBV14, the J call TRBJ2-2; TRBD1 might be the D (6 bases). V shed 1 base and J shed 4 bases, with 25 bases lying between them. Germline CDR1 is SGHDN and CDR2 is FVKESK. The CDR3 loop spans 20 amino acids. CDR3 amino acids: CASSQVMGATYRNSTGELFF. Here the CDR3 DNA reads TGTGCCAGCAGCCAAGTGATGGGGGCGACTTACCGTAACTCCACCGGGGAGCTGTTTTTT.

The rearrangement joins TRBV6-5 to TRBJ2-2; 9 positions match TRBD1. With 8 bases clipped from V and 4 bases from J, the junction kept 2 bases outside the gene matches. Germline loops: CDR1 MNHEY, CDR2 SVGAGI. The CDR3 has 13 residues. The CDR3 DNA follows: TGTGCCAGCTGGGGACAGGGCACCGGGGAGCTGTTTTTT. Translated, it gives CASWGQGTGELFF.

CDR3 DNA sequence: TGTGCCAGCAGCTTAGATCGGGGTGAAGCTTTCTTT. It encodes CASSLDRGEAFF. The chain carries TRBV11-2 and TRBJ1-1; D call uncertain. Trimming shortened V by 0 bases and J by 7 bases, and 6 bases separated the two germline ends. CDR1 is SGHAT and CDR2 is FQNNGV in the germline V gene. CDR3 size: 12 residues.

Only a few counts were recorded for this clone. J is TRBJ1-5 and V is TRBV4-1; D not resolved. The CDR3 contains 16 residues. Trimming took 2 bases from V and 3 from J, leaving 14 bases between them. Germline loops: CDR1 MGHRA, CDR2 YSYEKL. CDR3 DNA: TGCGCCAGCAGCCAAAGCCCGTCCGGGGACAATCAGCCCCAGCATTTT. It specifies CASSQSPSGDNQPQHF.

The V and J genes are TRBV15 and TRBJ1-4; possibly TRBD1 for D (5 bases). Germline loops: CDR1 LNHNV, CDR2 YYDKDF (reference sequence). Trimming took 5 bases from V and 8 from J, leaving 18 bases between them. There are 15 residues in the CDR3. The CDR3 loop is CATSVVGGEGEKLFF. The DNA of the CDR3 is TGTGCCACCAGCGTTGTGGGGGGTGAGGGAGAAAAACTGTTTTTT.

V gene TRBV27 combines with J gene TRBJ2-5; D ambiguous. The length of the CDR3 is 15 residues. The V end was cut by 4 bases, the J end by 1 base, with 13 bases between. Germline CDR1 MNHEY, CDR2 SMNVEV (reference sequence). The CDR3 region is CASSSLRSIQETQYF. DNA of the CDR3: TGTGCCAGCAGTTCCCTCCGTAGTATCCAAGAGACCCAGTACTTC.

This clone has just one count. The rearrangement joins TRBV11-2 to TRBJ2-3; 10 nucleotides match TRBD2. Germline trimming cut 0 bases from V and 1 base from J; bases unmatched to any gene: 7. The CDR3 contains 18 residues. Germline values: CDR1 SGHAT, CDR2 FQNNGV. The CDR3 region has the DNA TGTGCCAGCAGCTTAGATGGTGGGCTAGCGGGAGGCACAGATACGCAGTATTTT. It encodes CASSLDGGLAGGTDTQYF.

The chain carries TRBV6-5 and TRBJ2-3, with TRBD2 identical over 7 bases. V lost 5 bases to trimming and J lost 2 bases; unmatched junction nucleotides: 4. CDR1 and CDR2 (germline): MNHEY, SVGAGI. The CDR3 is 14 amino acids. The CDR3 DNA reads TGTGCCAGCAGTCCCGGGACTAACACAGATACGCAGTATTTT. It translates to CASSPGTNTDTQYF.

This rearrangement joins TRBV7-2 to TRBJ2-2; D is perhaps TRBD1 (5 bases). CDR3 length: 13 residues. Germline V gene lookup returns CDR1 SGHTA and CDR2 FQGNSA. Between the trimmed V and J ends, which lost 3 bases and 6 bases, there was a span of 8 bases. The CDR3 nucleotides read TGTGCCAGCAGCTTTGGGGCGTCCGGGGAGCTGTTTTTT. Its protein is CASSFGASGELFF.

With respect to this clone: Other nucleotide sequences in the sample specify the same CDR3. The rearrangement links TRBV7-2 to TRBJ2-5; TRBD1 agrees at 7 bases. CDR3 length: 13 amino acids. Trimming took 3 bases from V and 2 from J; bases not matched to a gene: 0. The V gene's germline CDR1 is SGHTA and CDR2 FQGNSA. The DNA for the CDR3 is TGTGCCAGCAGCTTGGGACAGCAAGAGACCCAGTACTTC. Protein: CASSLGQQETQYF.

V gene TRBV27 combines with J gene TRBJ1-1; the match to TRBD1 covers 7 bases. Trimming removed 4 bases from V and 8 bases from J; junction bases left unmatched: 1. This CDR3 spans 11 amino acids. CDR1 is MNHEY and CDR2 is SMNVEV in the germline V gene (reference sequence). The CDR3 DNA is TGTGCCAGCAGTTCGGGACAGGAAGCTTTCTTT. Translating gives CASSSGQEAFF.

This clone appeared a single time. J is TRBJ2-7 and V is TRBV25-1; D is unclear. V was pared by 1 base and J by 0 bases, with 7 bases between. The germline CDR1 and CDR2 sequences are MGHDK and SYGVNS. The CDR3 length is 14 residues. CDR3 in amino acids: CASSEFLASYEQYF. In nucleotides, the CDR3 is TGTGCCAGCAGTGAATTCTTGGCCTCCTACGAGCAGTACTTC.

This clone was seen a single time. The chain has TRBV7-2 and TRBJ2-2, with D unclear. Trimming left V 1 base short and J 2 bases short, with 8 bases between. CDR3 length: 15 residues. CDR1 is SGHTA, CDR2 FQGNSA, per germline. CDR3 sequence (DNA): TGTGCCAGCAGCTTAGTTGGGCATAACACCGGGGAGCTGTTTTTT. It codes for CASSLVGHNTGELFF.

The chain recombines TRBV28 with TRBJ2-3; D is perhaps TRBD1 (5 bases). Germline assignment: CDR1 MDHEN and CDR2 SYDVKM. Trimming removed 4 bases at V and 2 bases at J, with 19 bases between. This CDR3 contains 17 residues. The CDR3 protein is CASSSDTDRLITDTQYF. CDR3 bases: TGTGCCAGCAGTTCCGACACCGACAGATTAATCACAGATACGCAGTATTTT.

The CDR3 sequence: CASSTGGGEKLFF. CDR3 bases: TGTGCCAGTAGTACAGGGGGTGGAGAAAAACTGTTTTTT. This chain connects TRBV19 to TRBJ1-4; TRBD1 matches at 7 bases. This CDR3 contains 13 residues. In germline, CDR1 is LNHDA, CDR2 SQIVND (reference sequence). V gave up 4 bases and J gave up 8 bases; unmatched junction bases: 4.

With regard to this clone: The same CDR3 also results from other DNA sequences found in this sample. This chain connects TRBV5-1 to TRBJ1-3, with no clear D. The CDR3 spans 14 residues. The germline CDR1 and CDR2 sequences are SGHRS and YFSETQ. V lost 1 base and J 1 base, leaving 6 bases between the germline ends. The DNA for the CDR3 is TGCGCCAGCAGCTTGTCGGGATCTGGAAACACCATATATTTT. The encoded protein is CASSLSGSGNTIYF.

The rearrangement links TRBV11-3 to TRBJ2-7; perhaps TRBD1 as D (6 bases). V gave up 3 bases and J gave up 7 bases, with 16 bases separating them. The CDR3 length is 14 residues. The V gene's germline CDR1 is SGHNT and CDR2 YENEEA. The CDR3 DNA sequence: TGTGCCAGCAGCTTCTCAGGGGATCTGCGGGAGCAGTACTTC. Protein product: CASSFSGDLREQYF.

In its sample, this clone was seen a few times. This CDR3 is CASSLTGEMFGSTEAFF. In DNA form, the CDR3 reads TGTGCCAGCTCGCTAACAGGGGAGATGTTCGGTTCCACTGAAGCTTTCTTT. The chain uses TRBV18 and TRBJ1-1; 7 bases align to TRBD1. From germline, CDR1 is KGHSH and CDR2 LQKENI. CDR3 length: 17 residues. Trimming at V came to 6 bases and at J to 4 bases, leaving 17 bases not matched to a gene.

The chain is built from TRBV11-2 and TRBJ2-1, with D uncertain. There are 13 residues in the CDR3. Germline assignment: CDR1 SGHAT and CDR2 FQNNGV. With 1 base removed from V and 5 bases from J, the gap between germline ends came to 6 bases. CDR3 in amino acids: CASSLVVDNEQFF. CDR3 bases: TGTGCCAGCAGCTTAGTAGTGGACAATGAGCAGTTCTTC.

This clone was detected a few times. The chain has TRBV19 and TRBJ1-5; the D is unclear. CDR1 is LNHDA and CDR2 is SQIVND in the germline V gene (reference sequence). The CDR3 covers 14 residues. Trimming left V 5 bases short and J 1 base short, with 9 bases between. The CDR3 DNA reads TGTGCCAGTAGTGGAGGTAGGAGCAATCAGCCCCAGCATTTT. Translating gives CASSGGRSNQPQHF.

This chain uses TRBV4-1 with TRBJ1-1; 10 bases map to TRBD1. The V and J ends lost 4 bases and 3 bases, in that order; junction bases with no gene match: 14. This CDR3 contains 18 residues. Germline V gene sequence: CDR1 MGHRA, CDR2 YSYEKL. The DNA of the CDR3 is TGCGCCAGCAGCCCAACGTCATCGGGGACAGGGGAGCACACTGAAGCTTTCTTT. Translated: CASSPTSSGTGEHTEAFF.

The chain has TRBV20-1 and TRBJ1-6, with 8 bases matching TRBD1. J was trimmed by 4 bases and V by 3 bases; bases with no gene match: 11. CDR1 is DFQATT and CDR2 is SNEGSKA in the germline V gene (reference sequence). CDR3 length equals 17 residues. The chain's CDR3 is CSASKSGTGFYNSPLHF. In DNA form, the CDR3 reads TGCAGTGCTAGTAAATCCGGGACAGGATTTTATAATTCACCCCTCCACTTT.

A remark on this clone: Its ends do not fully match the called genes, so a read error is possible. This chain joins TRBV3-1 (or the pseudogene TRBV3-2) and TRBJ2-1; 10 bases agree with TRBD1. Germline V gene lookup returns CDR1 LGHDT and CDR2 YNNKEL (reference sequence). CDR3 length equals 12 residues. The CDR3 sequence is CASSQRDRGPIF. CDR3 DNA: TGTGCCAGCAGCCAACGGGACAGGGGACCGATCTTC.

CDR3 protein: CAWTPGQRNTEAFF. CDR3 sequence (DNA): TGTGCCTGGACCCCAGGGCAGCGGAACACTGAAGCTTTCTTT. The chain has TRBV30 and TRBJ1-1; D perhaps matches TRBD1 (5 bases). The CDR3 covers 14 residues. The germline V and J ends were trimmed by 4 bases and 1 base, with 13 bases remaining between them. CDR1 is GTSNPN, CDR2 SVGIG, per germline (reference sequence). The entire variable domain, with the rest obtained from reference TRBV30 and TRBJ1-1, is as follows: SQTIHQWPATLVQPVGSPLSLECTVEGTSNPNLYWYRQAAGRGLQLLFYSVGIGQISSEVPQNLSASRPQDRQFILSSKKLLLSDSGFYLCAWTPGQRNTEAFFGQGTRLTVV.

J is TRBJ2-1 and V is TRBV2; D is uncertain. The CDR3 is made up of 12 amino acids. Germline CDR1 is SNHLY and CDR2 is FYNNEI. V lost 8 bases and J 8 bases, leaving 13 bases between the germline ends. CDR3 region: CASGPPVYEQFF. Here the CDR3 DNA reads TGTGCCAGCGGGCCCCCGGTCTATGAGCAGTTCTTC.

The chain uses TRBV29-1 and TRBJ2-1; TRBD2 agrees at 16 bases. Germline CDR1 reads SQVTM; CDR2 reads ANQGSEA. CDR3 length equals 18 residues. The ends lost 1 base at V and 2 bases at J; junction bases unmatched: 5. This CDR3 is CSVEVGTSGRDAYNEQFF. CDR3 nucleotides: TGCAGCGTTGAAGTGGGGACTAGCGGGAGGGATGCCTACAATGAGCAGTTCTTC.

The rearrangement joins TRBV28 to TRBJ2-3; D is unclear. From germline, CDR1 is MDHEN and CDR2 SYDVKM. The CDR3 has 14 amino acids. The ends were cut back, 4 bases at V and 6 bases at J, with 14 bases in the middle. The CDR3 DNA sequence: TGTGCCAGCAGTTCACCGCGTACCTTGGATACGCAGTATTTT. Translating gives CASSSPRTLDTQYF.